Presented here are 10 T cell receptor beta chains from one specimen sequenced in a study of identical twins. MiXCR, applied by TCRdb to the 5' RACE reads, yields one record per CDR3 protein. This table holds roughly 720,000 distinct CDR3 sequences, roughly 20% found once. This sample also belongs to another study, concerning T cells expressing NK-cell markers.

The sequenced sample consisted of PBMCs. The receptors originated from a woman aged 18 to 35 in good health.

The genes are TRBV20-1 and TRBJ2-7; no reliable D call. This CDR3 spans 13 amino acids. V was clipped by 3 bases and J by 2 bases, with 11 bases between them. CDR1 and CDR2 (germline): DFQATT, SNEGSKA (reference sequence). The chain's CDR3 is CSASLGSPYEQYF. In DNA form, the CDR3 reads TGCAGTGCTAGTCTGGGGTCCCCCTACGAGCAGTACTTC.

This clonotype was detected a few times. V and J are TRBV7-2 and TRBJ2-1, with 10 bases aligning to TRBD2. The germline CDR1 and CDR2 sequences are SGHTA and FQGNSA. The CDR3 contains 14 residues. J was trimmed by 9 bases and V by 10 bases; bases with no gene match: 12. Written as DNA, the CDR3 is TGTGCCACCCGGGCTAGCGGGAGTATAATTGAGCAGTTCTTC. Translated, it gives CATRASGSIIEQFF.

This clonotype has a handful of counts. The gene calls are TRBV4-3 and TRBJ2-1, with D maybe TRBD2 (5 bases). CDR3 length equals 18 residues. Germline values: CDR1 LGHNA, CDR2 YSLEER. The V end lost 1 base, the J end lost 7 bases, and 23 bases lay between the germline ends. The CDR3 spells CASSQGSGERVKRNEQFF. In DNA form, the CDR3 reads TGCGCCAGCAGCCAAGGGTCTGGTGAGAGGGTTAAGAGGAATGAGCAGTTCTTC.

This clonotype has only a few counts. The rearrangement links TRBV10-3 to TRBJ1-2, with D unclear. The CDR3 sequence is 11 residues long. Trimming removed 0 bases from V and 8 bases from J, with 4 bases in between. The germline CDR1 and CDR2 sequences are ENHRY and SYGVKD. The CDR3 region is CAISESRGYTF. CDR3 in DNA: TGTGCCATCAGTGAGTCGCGGGGCTACACCTTC.

This chain connects TRBV10-3 to TRBJ1-1; no firm D call. The CDR3 contains 14 residues. Germline values: CDR1 ENHRY, CDR2 SYGVKD. Deletions cut 3 bases from V and 1 base from J, with 9 bases between. CDR3 in amino acids: CAISDLGWNTEAFF. The DNA for the CDR3 is TGTGCCATCAGTGATTTGGGCTGGAACACTGAAGCTTTCTTT.

This clonotype was detected only a few times. The V call is TRBV7-9, the J call TRBJ2-1; D uncertain. This CDR3 spans 15 amino acids. Deletions cut 1 base from V and 11 bases from J, with 18 bases between. The germline CDR1 and CDR2 sequences are SEHNR and FQNEAQ (reference sequence). CDR3 region: CASSLVPGALVKQFF. For the CDR3, the DNA is TGTGCCAGCAGCTTAGTCCCGGGCGCTCTAGTCAAGCAGTTCTTC. Variable domain in full (rest from reference TRBV7-9 and TRBJ2-1): DTGVSQNPRHKITKRGQNVTFRCDPISEHNRLYWYRQTLGQGPEFLTYFQNEAQLEKSRLLSDRFSAERPKGSFSTLEIQRTEQGDSAMYLCASSLVPGALVKQFFGPGTRLTVL.

The table lists this clonotype with a few counts. The CDR3 protein is CASSATGTGGEETQYF. CDR3 nucleotides: TGTGCCAGCAGTGCCACCGGGACAGGAGGTGAGGAGACCCAGTACTTC. The chain employs TRBV9 and TRBJ2-5, with 8 bases matching TRBD1. The CDR3 covers 16 residues. Germline V lookup: CDR1 SGDLS, CDR2 YYNGEE. The V gene end was trimmed by 5 bases and the J gene end by 5 bases; junction bases not matched to a gene: 14.

This clonotype was counted only a few times. This chain links TRBV30 with TRBJ2-1; D may correspond to TRBD1 or TRBD2 (5 bases each). The CDR3 is 13 amino acids. Germline V gene sequence: CDR1 GTSNPN, CDR2 SVGIG (reference sequence). V lost 8 bases and J 4 bases, leaving 15 bases between the germline ends. CDR3 loop: CAGGRGRYNEQFF. CDR3 nucleotide sequence: TGTGCCGGGGGTCGTGGGCGGTACAATGAGCAGTTCTTC.

The sample holds many counts of this clonotype. This chain connects TRBV20-1 to TRBJ1-4, with TRBD1 matching 9 bases. V dropped 1 base and J dropped 3; count of bases not matched to a gene: 3. CDR3 length: 15 amino acids. The germline gives CDR1 DFQATT, CDR2 SNEGSKA (reference sequence). The CDR3 loop reads CSARGQGVANEKLFF. The CDR3 nucleotides are TGCAGTGCTAGAGGACAGGGGGTCGCTAATGAAAAACTGTTTTTT.

This clonotype occurred a few times. The CDR3: CASSLNWAGGNEQFF. CDR3 nucleotide sequence: TGTGCCAGCAGCTTAAACTGGGCAGGGGGCAATGAGCAGTTCTTC. The chain couples TRBV7-2 to TRBJ2-1; 7 nucleotides align to TRBD1. Trimming took 2 bases from V and 6 from J; bases not matched to a gene: 7. Germline V lookup: CDR1 SGHTA, CDR2 FQGNSA. CDR3 length: 15 residues.